A single T cell receptor beta chain is shown here with its context. The sample belongs to a study of technical replicates of blood from several donors. TCRdb's table, derived via immunoSEQ multiplex PCR, lists solely in-frame clones and lacks some. This sample has under 65,000 clones, with roughly 90% found just once. The source material was PBMCs. The TCR comes from a human donor in good health. Some clones in this sample may be carry-over from other donors' samples.

The CDR3 here is CASSPPQGSNVLTF. The DNA for the CDR3 is TGCGCCAGCAGCCCGCCACAGGGGTCCAACGTCCTGACTTTC. The V and J genes are TRBV5-1 and TRBJ2-6; 7 positions agree with TRBD1. Germline loops: CDR1 SGHRS, CDR2 YFSETQ. V shed 4 bases and J 8 bases; nucleotides not matched to a gene: 6. The CDR3 extends over 14 amino acids.